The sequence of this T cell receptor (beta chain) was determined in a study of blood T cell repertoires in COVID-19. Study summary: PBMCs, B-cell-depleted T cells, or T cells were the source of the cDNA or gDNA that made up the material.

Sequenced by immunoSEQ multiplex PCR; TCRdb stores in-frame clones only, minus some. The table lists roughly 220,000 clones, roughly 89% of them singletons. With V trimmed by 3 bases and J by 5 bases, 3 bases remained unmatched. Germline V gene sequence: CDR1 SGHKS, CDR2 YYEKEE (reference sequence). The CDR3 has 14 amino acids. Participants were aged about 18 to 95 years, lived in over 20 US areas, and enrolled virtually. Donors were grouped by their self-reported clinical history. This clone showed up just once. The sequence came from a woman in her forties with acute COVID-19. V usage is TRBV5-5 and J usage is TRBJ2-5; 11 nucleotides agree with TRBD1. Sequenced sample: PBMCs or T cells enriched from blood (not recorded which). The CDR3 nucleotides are TGTGCCAGCAGCTGGACAGGGGGCGAGGAGACCCAGTACTTC. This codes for CASSWTGGEETQYF.